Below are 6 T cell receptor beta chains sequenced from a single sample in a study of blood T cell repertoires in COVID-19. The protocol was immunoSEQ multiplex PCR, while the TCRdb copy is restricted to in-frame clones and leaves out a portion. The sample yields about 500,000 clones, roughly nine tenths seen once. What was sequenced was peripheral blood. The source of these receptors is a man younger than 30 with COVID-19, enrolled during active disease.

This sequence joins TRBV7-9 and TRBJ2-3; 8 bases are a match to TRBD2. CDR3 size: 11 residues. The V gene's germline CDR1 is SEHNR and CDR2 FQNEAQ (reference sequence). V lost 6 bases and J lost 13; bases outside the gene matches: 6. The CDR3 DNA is TGTGCCAGCAGGGGAGGGACTAGAAAGTATTTT. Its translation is CASRGGTRKYF.

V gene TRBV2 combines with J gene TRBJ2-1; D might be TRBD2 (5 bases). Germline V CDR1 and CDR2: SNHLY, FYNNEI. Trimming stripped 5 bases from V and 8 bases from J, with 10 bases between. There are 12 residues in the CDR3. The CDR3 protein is CASSFLAHEQFF. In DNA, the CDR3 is TGTGCCAGCAGTTTTCTAGCACATGAGCAGTTCTTC.

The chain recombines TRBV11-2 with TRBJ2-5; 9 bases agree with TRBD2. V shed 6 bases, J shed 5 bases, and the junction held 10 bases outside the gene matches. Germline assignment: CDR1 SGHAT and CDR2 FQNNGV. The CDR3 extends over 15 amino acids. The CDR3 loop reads CASSRGGTSLETQYF. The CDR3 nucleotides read TGTGCCAGCAGTAGAGGTGGGACTAGCTTGGAGACCCAGTACTTC.

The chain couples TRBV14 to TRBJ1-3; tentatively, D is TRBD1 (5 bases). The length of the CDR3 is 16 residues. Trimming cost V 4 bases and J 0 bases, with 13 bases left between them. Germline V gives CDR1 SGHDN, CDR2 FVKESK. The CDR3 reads CASSRGLLLSGNTIYF. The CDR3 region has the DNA TGTGCCAGCAGCCGGGGACTGCTACTCTCTGGAAACACCATATATTTT.

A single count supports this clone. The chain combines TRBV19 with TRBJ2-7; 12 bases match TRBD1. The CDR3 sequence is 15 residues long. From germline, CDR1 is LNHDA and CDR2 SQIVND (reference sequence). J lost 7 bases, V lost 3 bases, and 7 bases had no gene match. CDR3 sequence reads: CASSMPGQGAREQYF. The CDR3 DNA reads TGTGCCAGTAGTATGCCGGGACAGGGGGCTCGGGAGCAGTACTTC.

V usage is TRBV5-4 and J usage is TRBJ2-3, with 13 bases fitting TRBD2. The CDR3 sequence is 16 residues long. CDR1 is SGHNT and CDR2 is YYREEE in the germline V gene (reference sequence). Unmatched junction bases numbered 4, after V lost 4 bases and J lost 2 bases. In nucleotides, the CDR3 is TGTGCCAGCAGCCCTGGGACTAGCGGGGCCACAGATACGCAGTATTTT. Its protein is CASSPGTSGATDTQYF.